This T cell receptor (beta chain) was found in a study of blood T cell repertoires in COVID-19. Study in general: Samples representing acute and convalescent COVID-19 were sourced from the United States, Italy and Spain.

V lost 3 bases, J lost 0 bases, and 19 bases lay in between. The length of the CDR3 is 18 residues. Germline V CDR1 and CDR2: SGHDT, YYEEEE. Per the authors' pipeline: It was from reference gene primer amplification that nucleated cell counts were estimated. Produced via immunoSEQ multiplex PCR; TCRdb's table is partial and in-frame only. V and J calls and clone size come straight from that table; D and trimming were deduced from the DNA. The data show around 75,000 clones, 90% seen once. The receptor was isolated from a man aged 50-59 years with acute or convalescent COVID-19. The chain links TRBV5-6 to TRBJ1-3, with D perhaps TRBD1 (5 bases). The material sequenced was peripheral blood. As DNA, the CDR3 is TGTGCCAGCAGCTGGGCTGACAGCCATACTCACTCTGGAAACACCATATATTTT. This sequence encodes CASSWADSHTHSGNTIYF.